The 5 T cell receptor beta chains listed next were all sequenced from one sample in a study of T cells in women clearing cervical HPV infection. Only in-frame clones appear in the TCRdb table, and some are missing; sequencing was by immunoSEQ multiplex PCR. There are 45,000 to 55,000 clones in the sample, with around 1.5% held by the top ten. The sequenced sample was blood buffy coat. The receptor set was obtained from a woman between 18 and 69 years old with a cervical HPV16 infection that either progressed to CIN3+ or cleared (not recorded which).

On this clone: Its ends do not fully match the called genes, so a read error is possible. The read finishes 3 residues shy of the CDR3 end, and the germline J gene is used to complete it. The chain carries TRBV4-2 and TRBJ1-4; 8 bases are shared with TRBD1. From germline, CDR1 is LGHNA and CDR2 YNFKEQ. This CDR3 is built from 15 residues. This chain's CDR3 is CASSQADRDEEKLFF. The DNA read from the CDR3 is TGCGCCAGCAGCCAAGCGGACAGGGATGAAGAAAAA.

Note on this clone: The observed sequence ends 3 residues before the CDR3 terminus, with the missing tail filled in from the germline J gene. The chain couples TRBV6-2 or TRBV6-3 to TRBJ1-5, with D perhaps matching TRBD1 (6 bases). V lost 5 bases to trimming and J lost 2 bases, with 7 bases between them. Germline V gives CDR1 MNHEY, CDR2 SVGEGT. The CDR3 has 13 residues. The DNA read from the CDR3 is TGTGCCAGCAGTAGGACAGGCAATCAGCCC. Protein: CASSRTGNQP. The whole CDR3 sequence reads CASSRTGNQPQHF.

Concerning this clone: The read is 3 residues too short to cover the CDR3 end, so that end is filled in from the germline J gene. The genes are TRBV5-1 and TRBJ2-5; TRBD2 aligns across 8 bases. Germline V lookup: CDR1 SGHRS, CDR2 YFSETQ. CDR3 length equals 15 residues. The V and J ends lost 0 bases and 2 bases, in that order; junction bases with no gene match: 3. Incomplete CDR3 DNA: TGCGCCAGCAGCTTGGATTTAGCGGGACAAGAGACC. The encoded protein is CASSLDLAGQET. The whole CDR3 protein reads CASSLDLAGQETQYF.

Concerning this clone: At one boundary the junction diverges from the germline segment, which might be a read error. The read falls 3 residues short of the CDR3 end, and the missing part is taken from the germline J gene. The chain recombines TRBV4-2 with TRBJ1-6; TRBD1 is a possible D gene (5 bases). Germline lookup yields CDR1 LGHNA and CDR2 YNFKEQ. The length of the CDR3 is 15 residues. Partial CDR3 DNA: TGCGCCAGCAGCCAAGTGGCAGGGCTTGGTTCACCC. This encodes CASSQVAGLGSP. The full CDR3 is CASSQVAGLGSPLHF.

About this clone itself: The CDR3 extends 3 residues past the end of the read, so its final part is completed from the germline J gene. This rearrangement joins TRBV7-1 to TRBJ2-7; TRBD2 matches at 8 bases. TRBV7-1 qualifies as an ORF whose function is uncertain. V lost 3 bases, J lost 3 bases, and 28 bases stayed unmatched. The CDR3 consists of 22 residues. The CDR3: CASSSGGGNWGRGSRYVYEQYF. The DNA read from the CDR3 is TGTGCCAGCAGCTCGGGCGGGGGGAACTGGGGGCGGGGCAGCCGCTATGTCTACGAG.